The T cell receptor beta chain under discussion was sequenced for a study of blood T cell repertoires in COVID-19. Study context: The cDNA or gDNA used as material had been derived from T cells, B-cell-depleted T cells, or PBMCs.

The assay was immunoSEQ multiplex PCR, and TCRdb's table has in-frame clones only and misses some. The sample shows about 26,000 clones, approximately 64% of them seen only once. V dropped 4 bases and J dropped 2 bases, with 15 bases sitting between them. This CDR3 contains 16 residues. The V gene's germline CDR1 is SGHDT and CDR2 YYEEEE. This receptor was taken from a man aged 55 to 69 with active or convalescent COVID-19. Sequencing was carried out using peripheral blood. The gene calls are TRBV5-6 and TRBJ1-4, with a weak D call TRBD1 (5 bases). This CDR3 is CASSPDIGRTNEKLFF. CDR3 DNA sequence: TGTGCCAGCAGCCCGGACATCGGGCGCACTAATGAAAAACTGTTTTTT.